The 2 T cell receptor beta chains given below trace back to one sample, sequenced in a study of blood T cell repertoires in COVID-19. Generated by immunoSEQ multiplex PCR, the TCRdb table keeps only in-frame clones and is missing some. Among tens of thousands of clones, around 83% were seen once, and the ten largest hold roughly 9.8%. Sequenced: peripheral blood. The receptors come from a man in his fifties or sixties with COVID-19, enrolled during active disease.

The rearrangement links TRBV29-1 to TRBJ2-5; maybe TRBD2 (6 bases). Looked up from germline, CDR1 is SQVTM and CDR2 is ANQGSEA. The CDR3 has 12 residues. Trimming removed 4 bases at V and 0 bases at J, with 6 bases between. In DNA form, the CDR3 reads TGCAGCGTTGGACTAGACCAAGAGACCCAGTACTTC. This translates into CSVGLDQETQYF. The entire variable domain, with the rest obtained from reference TRBV29-1 and TRBJ2-5, is as follows: SAVISQKPSRDICQRGTSLTIQCQVDSQVTMMFWYRQQPGQSLTLIATANQGSEATYESGFVIDKFPISRPNLTFSTLTVSNMSPEDSSIYLCSVGLDQETQYFGPGTRLLVL.

This clone was observed at least ten times. This chain joins TRBV5-1 and TRBJ2-1; 13 bases match TRBD2. Germline V gene data show CDR1 as SGHRS and CDR2 as YFSETQ. This CDR3 region has 19 residues. The V gene end was trimmed by 5 bases and the J gene end by 2 bases; junction bases not matched to a gene: 13. This CDR3 reads CASSWLRTSGSAPYNEQFF. The CDR3 DNA follows: TGCGCCAGCAGTTGGTTGCGGACTAGCGGGAGTGCGCCCTACAATGAGCAGTTCTTC.